This T cell receptor beta chain was identified during a study of OX40 agonist ivuxolimab in advanced cancers. Overall study: A male proportion of around 86% was recorded, with mean age about 62 years and range roughly 23 to 79.

Assay: immunoSEQ multiplex PCR; the TCRdb copy retains only in-frame clones and omits some. Among about 110,000 clones listed, more than 85% were seen once. With V trimmed by 2 bases and J by 9 bases, 6 bases remained unmatched. The CDR3 runs 15 residues. The germline V gene encodes CDR1 GTSNPN and CDR2 SVGIG (reference sequence). The TCR was taken from an adult with an advanced solid tumor such as melanoma, head and neck, liver or kidney cancer. The chain recombines TRBV30 with TRBJ1-6; 11 bases are a match to TRBD1. The starting material was CD4+ or CD8+ T cells sorted from blood, obtained in a trial of the OX40 agonist ivuxolimab. The CDR3, as DNA: TGTGCCTGGAGTTGGGACAGGGGGGCGGCTTCACCCCTCCACTTT. Encoded protein: CAWSWDRGAASPLHF. The complete variable domain, with remaining parts taken from reference TRBV30 and TRBJ1-6, reads SQTIHQWPATLVQPVGSPLSLECTVEGTSNPNLYWYRQAAGRGLQLLFYSVGIGQISSEVPQNLSASRPQDRQFILSSKKLLLSDSGFYLCAWSWDRGAASPLHFGNGTRLTVT.